This T cell receptor beta chain emerged from a study of kidney transplant recipient with SARS-CoV-2 infection. This clonotype was picked up many times. The germline CDR1 and CDR2 sequences are LGHNA and YNFKEQ. V lost 8 bases to trimming and J lost 6 bases; unmatched junction nucleotides: 7. CDR3 size: 14 residues. TCRdb re-derived calls from the reads in MiXCR, one entry per CDR3 protein. The table shows 200,000 to 300,000 distinct CDR3 sequences, with more than 25% occurring only once. The material sequenced was a blood sample, taken at baseline and between days 110 and 120 from a kidney transplant recipient. The J gene is TRBJ1-5, the V gene TRBV4-2; 10 bases agree with TRBD1. The sequence was collected from a young adult male patient who had COVID-19 and was a kidney transplant recipient. Some T cells could come from the graft donor. CDR3 residues: CASWNGQGGQPQHF. The CDR3, as DNA: TGTGCCAGCTGGAATGGACAGGGGGGTCAGCCCCAGCATTTT.